This TCR beta chain is from a study of type 1 regulatory T cells. This CDR3 has 17 amino acids. V shed 5 bases and J 2 bases; nucleotides not matched to a gene: 11. Germline CDR1 is LNHDA and CDR2 is SQIVND (reference sequence). Each CDR3 protein is one row after TCRdb ran MiXCR on the reads. The sample yields tens of thousands of distinct CDR3 sequences, around 49% seen once. Notes on this clonotype: The antigen remains unidentified.

V and J are TRBV19 and TRBJ2-1; TRBD2 matches 8 bases. Sequencing was carried out using cultured non-Tr1 T cells, either the whole culture or a sorted T cell fraction (not recorded which). This receptor was identified in a human donor in good health. The CDR3 nucleotides read TGTGCCAGTAGTCCAGGGCGGGGGGAACCCCCCTACAATGAGCAGTTCTTC. As protein: CASSPGRGEPPYNEQFF. The full variable domain, completed using reference TRBV19 and TRBJ2-1, is DGGITQSPKYLFRKEGQNVTLSCEQNLNHDAMYWYRQDPGQGLRLIYYSQIVNDFQKGDIAEGYSVSREKKESFPLTVTSAQKNPTAFYLCASSPGRGEPPYNEQFFGPGTRLTVL.